The 6 T cell receptor beta chains presented below share a single source sample, sequenced in a study of T cell responses to AZD1222 COVID-19 vaccine. Only in-frame clones appear in the TCRdb table, and some are missing; sequencing was by immunoSEQ multiplex PCR. Of roughly 120,000 clones detected, approximately 90% appear once; the ten largest clones hold 3.5% to 4.5%. The specimen comprised peripheral blood, sampled on day 0 of AZD1222 vaccination. The receptors derive from an adult in good health.

This clone was counted once. The V and J genes are TRBV11-2 and TRBJ2-7; D tentatively fits TRBD1 or TRBD2 (5 bases each). This CDR3 is 15 amino acids long. Germline V gene sequence: CDR1 SGHAT, CDR2 FQNNGV. V gave up 5 bases and J gave up 0 bases, with 14 bases separating them. As DNA, the CDR3 is TGTGCCAGCAGCCCGCCGGGACGGACCTCCTACGAGCAGTACTTC. Translated, it gives CASSPPGRTSYEQYF.

The rearrangement uses TRBV9 and TRBJ1-2, with 8 nucleotides matching TRBD1. Losses at the gene ends were 5 bases for V and 1 base for J; bases not matched to a gene: 13. The CDR3 sequence is 17 residues long. Germline CDR1 and CDR2: SGDLS and YYNGEE. The CDR3 spells CASSPDRGSRLNYGYTF. CDR3 sequence (DNA): TGTGCCAGCAGTCCAGACAGGGGCAGTAGGCTTAACTATGGCTACACCTTC.

This chain links TRBV3-1 (or the pseudogene TRBV3-2) with TRBJ1-6; no firm D call. Between the trimmed V and J ends, which lost 1 base and 8 bases, there was a span of 6 bases. This CDR3 contains 13 residues. Germline CDR1 reads LGHDT; CDR2 reads YNNKEL (reference sequence). CDR3 amino acids: CASSQVVYSPLHF. The CDR3 nucleotides read TGTGCCAGCAGCCAAGTTGTATATTCACCCCTCCACTTT.

The V gene is TRBV6-2 or TRBV6-3, the J gene TRBJ2-2; D call uncertain. V was trimmed by 5 bases and J by 7 bases, leaving 14 bases between them. The CDR3 is 14 amino acids. Germline V gene data show CDR1 as MNHEY and CDR2 as SVGEGT. The CDR3, as DNA: TGTGCCAGCAGTATCACCCGATATAACGGGGAGCTGTTTTTT. It is translated as CASSITRYNGELFF.

The chain carries TRBV7-9 and TRBJ1-2, with D possibly matching TRBD1 (6 bases). V lost 5 bases to trimming and J lost 4 bases, with 11 bases between them. CDR1 and CDR2 (germline): SEHNR, FQNEAQ (reference sequence). The CDR3 runs 13 residues. CDR3 protein: CASSLGHFYGYTF. The CDR3 bases are TGTGCCAGCAGCCTGGGACACTTCTATGGCTACACCTTC.

This clone was counted a few times. The chain has TRBV28 and TRBJ1-1; D is ambiguous. The CDR3 length is 17 residues. Trimming pared 6 bases from V and 1 base from J, leaving 21 bases between. The germline V gene has CDR1 MDHEN and CDR2 SYDVKM. The CDR3 loop is CASSLGLGKQTNTEAFF. CDR3 nucleotides: TGTGCCAGCAGCTTAGGGCTGGGGAAACAGACGAACACTGAAGCTTTCTTT.